These 13 T cell receptor beta chains originate from one sample sequenced in a study of response to subunit inactivated influenza vaccine. One entry per CDR3 protein, called by TCRdb with MiXCR from the RT-PCR reads. The sample yields about 500,000 distinct CDR3 sequences, more than 15% seen once. Sequencing used CD4+ T cells sorted from PBMCs, obtained approximately 25 months after vaccination. The receptors derive from a man in his fifties or sixties who received an inactivated influenza vaccine.

The table lists this clonotype with a few counts. The chain employs TRBV27 and TRBJ2-2, with a possible D match to TRBD2 (6 bases). Germline-derived CDR1 and CDR2 are MNHEY and SMNVEV (reference sequence). The CDR3 is made up of 16 amino acids. Trimming took 2 bases from V and 0 from J, leaving 10 bases between them. This chain's CDR3 is CASSLSRGANTGELFF. CDR3 sequence (DNA): TGTGCCAGCAGTTTAAGTCGCGGGGCGAACACCGGGGAGCTGTTTTTT.

V usage is TRBV7-8 and J usage is TRBJ2-2; D is unclear. The CDR3 has 17 amino acids. Germline CDR1 is SGHVS and CDR2 is FQNEAQ. V shed 5 bases and J shed 0 bases, with 16 bases lying between them. In DNA form, the CDR3 reads TGTGCCAGCAGCCCCACTCTCGGCAGCCCGAACACCGGGGAGCTGTTTTTT. It specifies CASSPTLGSPNTGELFF.

This clonotype appeared a few times. V gene TRBV7-8 combines with J gene TRBJ2-7, with 7 bases matching TRBD1. Losses at the gene ends were 5 bases for V and 4 bases for J; bases not matched to a gene: 5. This CDR3 region has 13 residues. Germline V gene lookup returns CDR1 SGHVS and CDR2 FQNEAQ. This CDR3 reads CASSRQGKYEQYF. The CDR3 DNA is TGTGCCAGCAGCCGACAGGGTAAATACGAGCAGTACTTC.

This clonotype came up a few times. This chain joins TRBV6-5 and TRBJ2-5; no reliable D call. V lost 2 bases to trimming and J lost 2 bases, with 12 bases between them. Germline V gene data show CDR1 as MNHEY and CDR2 as SVGAGI. There are 15 residues in the CDR3. In nucleotides, the CDR3 is TGTGCCAGCAGTTACCGTGGTGTCGGGCAAGAGACCCAGTACTTC. It yields the protein CASSYRGVGQETQYF.

This clonotype was seen more than once but under ten times. The V call is TRBV20-1, the J call TRBJ2-3; TRBD2 matches 9 bases. The CDR3 loop spans 17 amino acids. V was clipped by 0 bases and J by 2 bases; unmatched bases: 9. The V gene's germline CDR1 is DFQATT and CDR2 SNEGSKA (reference sequence). CDR3 sequence: CSARDFVTSGLTDTQYF. CDR3 nucleotides: TGCAGTGCTAGAGATTTTGTGACTAGCGGTCTCACAGATACGCAGTATTTT.

This clonotype was counted ten times or more. The V call is TRBV6-2 or TRBV6-3, the J call TRBJ2-1, with 7 bases that match TRBD1. Germline CDR1 MNHEY, CDR2 SVGEGT. CDR3 size: 14 residues. V shed 6 bases, J shed 0 bases, and the junction held 2 bases outside the gene matches. CDR3 nucleotides: TGTGCCAGCAGCCGGACAGGCTCCTACAATGAGCAGTTCTTC. It codes for CASSRTGSYNEQFF.

V and J are TRBV4-3 and TRBJ1-1, with a tentative D call TRBD1 (5 bases). The CDR3 sequence is 15 residues long. V was clipped by 0 bases and J by 5 bases, with 13 bases between them. Germline-derived CDR1 and CDR2 are LGHNA and YSLEER. CDR3 sequence (DNA): TGCGCCAGCAGCCAAGATTCGGGCTGGGGGACTGAAGCTTTCTTT. Protein sequence: CASSQDSGWGTEAFF.

This clonotype was picked up many times. The chain uses TRBV7-8 and TRBJ2-3; 15 bases align to TRBD2. The germline V gene has CDR1 SGHVS and CDR2 FQNEAQ. This CDR3 is 20 amino acids long. The V segment lost 1 base and the J segment 1 base; nucleotides outside the gene matches: 9. The CDR3 protein is CASSLVGLGLAGGRTDTQYF. The CDR3 region has the DNA TGTGCCAGCAGCTTAGTCGGGTTGGGACTAGCGGGGGGACGCACAGATACGCAGTATTTT.

The gene calls are TRBV12-3 or TRBV12-4 and TRBJ1-2, with unresolved D. The CDR3 totals 12 residues. V was shortened by 6 bases and J by 4 bases, with 9 bases between the two germline ends. The CDR3: CASSRVLYGYTF. Here the CDR3 DNA reads TGTGCCAGCAGCCGGGTGCTCTATGGCTACACCTTC.

This clonotype was picked up a small number of times. The V call is TRBV3-1, the J call TRBJ2-7; D may correspond to TRBD1 or TRBD2 (6 bases each). Germline CDR1 and CDR2: LGHDT and YNNKEL (reference sequence). V lost 4 bases to trimming and J lost 0 bases, with 13 bases between them. CDR3 length: 15 amino acids. The CDR3 here is CASSPSGASSYEQYF. As DNA, the CDR3 is TGTGCCAGCAGCCCGTCGGGGGCTAGCTCCTACGAGCAGTACTTC.

The CDR3 reads CASSAQAGRGYEQYF. CDR3 nucleotides: TGTGCCAGCAGCGCCCAAGCGGGAAGGGGCTACGAGCAGTACTTC. This chain uses TRBV9 with TRBJ2-7; 7 nucleotides match TRBD2. The CDR3 has 15 amino acids. The ends lost 3 bases at V and 3 bases at J; junction bases unmatched: 9. Germline CDR1 reads SGDLS; CDR2 reads YYNGEE.

The rearrangement links TRBV9 to TRBJ1-2; 7 bases agree with TRBD1. The V gene's germline CDR1 is SGDLS and CDR2 YYNGEE. V was clipped by 0 bases and J by 4 bases; unmatched bases: 6. The CDR3 is 15 residues long. The CDR3 loop is CASSVASGTAYGYTF. CDR3 sequence (DNA): TGTGCCAGCAGCGTAGCCTCCGGGACAGCCTATGGCTACACCTTC.

This clonotype has only a few counts. The rearrangement joins TRBV3-1 to TRBJ1-5; tentatively, D is TRBD1 (6 bases). CDR3 length: 16 amino acids. Germline V gene lookup returns CDR1 LGHDT and CDR2 YNNKEL (reference sequence). V gave up 1 base and J gave up 2 bases, with 12 bases separating them. The CDR3 DNA follows: TGTGCCAGCAGCCAAGCAGGGGTAGGCGGCAATCAGCCCCAGCATTTT. Residues: CASSQAGVGGNQPQHF.